This T cell receptor beta chain was identified in a study of T cell responses to AZD1222 COVID-19 vaccine. The data were produced by immunoSEQ multiplex PCR, yet TCRdb's version contains in-frame clones alone and is incomplete. The table records approximately 180,000 clones, approximately 90% of them present only once. As regards this clone: Its antigen is currently unknown.

The CDR3 totals 14 residues. V gave up 4 bases and J gave up 8 bases, with 17 bases separating them. CDR1 is SGHNT and CDR2 is YYREEE in the germline V gene (reference sequence). Study results and limitations: Clonal diversity was possibly underestimated, and the donors were mostly white British, with more females. Mapped onto spike, vaccine-associated CD4 TCRs spanned it and were dominant at 160-218 and 743-854. Close to half of all spike-specific TCRs reportedly target regions of the variants that are unmutated. Every sample of the repertoires postdated the peak T cell response.

The J gene is TRBJ2-3, the V gene TRBV5-4; D is unclear. Sequencing used peripheral blood, obtained on day 0 of AZD1222 vaccination. This receptor was obtained from an adult in good health. The CDR3 sequence is CASSGIAPDSTQYF. CDR3 in DNA: TGTGCCAGCAGCGGAATAGCACCAGACTCTACGCAGTATTTT. The full variable domain, its missing parts supplied by reference TRBV5-4 and TRBJ2-3, is ETGVTQSPTHLIKTRGQQVTLRCSSQSGHNTVSWYQQALGQGPQFIFQYYREEENGRGNFPPRFSGLQFPNYSSELNVNALELDDSALYLCASSGIAPDSTQYFGPGTRLTVL.